The clone carrying this T cell receptor (beta chain) was seen many times. Its antigen is not identified. Read coverage stops 3 residues before the CDR3 terminus; the germline J gene supplies the remainder. Caucasian heritage predominated among both patients and controls. This sample is drawn from a study of T cell clonality in common variable immunodeficiency. Study-wide findings and caveats: Repertoire-complication correlations in CVID were limited by patient heterogeneity.

V lost 5 bases, J lost 7 bases, and 11 bases lay in between. The CDR3 spans 12 residues. CDR1 is LNHDA and CDR2 is SQIVND in the germline V gene (reference sequence). The repertoire was sequenced with immunoSEQ multiplex PCR; TCRdb's copy has only in-frame clones and lacks some. The data show tens of thousands of clones, none appearing only once, with around 0.8% held by the ten largest. The sample taken for sequencing was peripheral blood mononuclear cells. The sequence was obtained from a person between 18 and 69 years old in good health. The J gene is TRBJ1-2, the V gene TRBV19; possibly TRBD1 for D (5 bases). CDR3 bases read: TGTGCCAGTAGTTCCCCCGGGGGTGGC. Protein: CASSSPGGG. Given in full, the CDR3 is CASSSPGGGYTF.